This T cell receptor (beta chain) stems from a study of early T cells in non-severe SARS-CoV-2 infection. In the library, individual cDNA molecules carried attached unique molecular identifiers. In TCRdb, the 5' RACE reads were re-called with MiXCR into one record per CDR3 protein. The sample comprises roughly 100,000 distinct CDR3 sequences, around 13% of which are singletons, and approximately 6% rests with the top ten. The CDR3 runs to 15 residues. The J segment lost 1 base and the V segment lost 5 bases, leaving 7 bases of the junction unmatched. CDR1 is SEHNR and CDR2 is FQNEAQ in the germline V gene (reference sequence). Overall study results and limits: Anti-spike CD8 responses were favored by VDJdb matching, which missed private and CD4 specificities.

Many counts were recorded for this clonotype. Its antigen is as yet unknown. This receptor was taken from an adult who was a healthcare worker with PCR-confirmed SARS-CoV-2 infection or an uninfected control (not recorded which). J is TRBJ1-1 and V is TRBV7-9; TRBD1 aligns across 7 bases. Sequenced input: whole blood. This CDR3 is CASSPHRGPNTEAFF. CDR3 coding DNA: TGTGCCAGCAGCCCTCACAGGGGACCGAACACTGAAGCTTTCTTT.